This T cell receptor (beta chain) was sequenced for a study of T cell repertoires and HLA-DP antigens. This clone was counted a single time. Its antigen remains unknown. The protocol was immunoSEQ multiplex PCR, while the TCRdb copy is restricted to in-frame clones and leaves out a portion. The sample yields about 89,000 clones, around 86% seen once. In germline, CDR1 is SGHAT, CDR2 FQNNGV. After removal of 3 bases from V and 4 bases from J, the junction contained 6 bases not matched to a gene. The CDR3 spans 17 residues. The chain employs TRBV11-2 and TRBJ2-7; 16 bases are a match to TRBD2. This clonotype was sampled from a man in his forties or fifties in good health and CMV-seronegative. The sample comprised CD4+ T cells from PBMCs. CDR3 sequence reads: CASSFGTSGRAVYEQYF. In DNA, the CDR3 is TGTGCCAGCAGCTTCGGGACTAGCGGGAGGGCCGTGTACGAGCAGTACTTC.